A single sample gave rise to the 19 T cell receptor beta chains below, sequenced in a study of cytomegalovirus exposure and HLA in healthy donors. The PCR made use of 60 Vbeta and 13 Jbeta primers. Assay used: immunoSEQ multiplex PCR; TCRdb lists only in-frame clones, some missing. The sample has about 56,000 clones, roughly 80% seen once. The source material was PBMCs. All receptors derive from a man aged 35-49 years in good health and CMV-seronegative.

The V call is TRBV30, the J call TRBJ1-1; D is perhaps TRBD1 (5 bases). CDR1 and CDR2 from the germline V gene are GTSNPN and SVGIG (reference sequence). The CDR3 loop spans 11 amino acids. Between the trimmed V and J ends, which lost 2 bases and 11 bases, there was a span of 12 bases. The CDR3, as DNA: TGTGCCTGGAGTCCCGGTCGGGGGGCTTTCTTT. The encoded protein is CAWSPGRGAFF.

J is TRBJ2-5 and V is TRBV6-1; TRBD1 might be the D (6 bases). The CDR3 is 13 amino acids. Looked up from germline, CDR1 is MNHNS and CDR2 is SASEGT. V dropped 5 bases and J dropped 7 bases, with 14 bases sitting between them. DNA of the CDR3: TGTGCCAGCAGTTCCCTATCGACAGGGACCCAGTACTTC. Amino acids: CASSSLSTGTQYF.

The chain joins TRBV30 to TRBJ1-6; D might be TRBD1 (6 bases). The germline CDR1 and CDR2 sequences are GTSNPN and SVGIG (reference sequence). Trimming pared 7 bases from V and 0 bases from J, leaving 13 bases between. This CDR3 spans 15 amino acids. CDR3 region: CAFITGSSYNSPLHF. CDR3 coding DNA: TGTGCCTTCATCACAGGGAGCTCCTATAATTCACCCCTCCACTTT.

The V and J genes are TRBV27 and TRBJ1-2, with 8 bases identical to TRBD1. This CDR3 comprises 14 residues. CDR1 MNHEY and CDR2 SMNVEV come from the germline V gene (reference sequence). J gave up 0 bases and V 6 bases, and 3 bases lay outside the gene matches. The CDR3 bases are TGTGCCAGCAGACCACAGGGGGCTAACTATGGCTACACCTTC. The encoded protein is CASRPQGANYGYTF.

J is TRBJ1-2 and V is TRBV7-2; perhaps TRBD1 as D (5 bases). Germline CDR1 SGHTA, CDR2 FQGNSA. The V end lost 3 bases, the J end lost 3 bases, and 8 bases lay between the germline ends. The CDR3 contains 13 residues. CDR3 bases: TGTGCCAGCAGCTTCCCGACAGACTATGGCTACACCTTC. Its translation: CASSFPTDYGYTF.

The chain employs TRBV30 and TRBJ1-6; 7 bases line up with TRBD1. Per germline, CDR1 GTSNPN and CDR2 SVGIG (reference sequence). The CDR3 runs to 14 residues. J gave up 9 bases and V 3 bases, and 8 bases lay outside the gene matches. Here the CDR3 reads CAWRQGTPGSPLHF. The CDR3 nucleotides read TGTGCCTGGAGACAGGGGACTCCGGGTTCACCCCTCCACTTT.

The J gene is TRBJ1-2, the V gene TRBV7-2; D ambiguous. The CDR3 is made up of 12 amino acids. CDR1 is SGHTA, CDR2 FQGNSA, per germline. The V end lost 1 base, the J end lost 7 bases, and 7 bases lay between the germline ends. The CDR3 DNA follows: TGTGCCAGCAGCTTAGATCGGGGTGGCTACACCTTC. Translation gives CASSLDRGGYTF.

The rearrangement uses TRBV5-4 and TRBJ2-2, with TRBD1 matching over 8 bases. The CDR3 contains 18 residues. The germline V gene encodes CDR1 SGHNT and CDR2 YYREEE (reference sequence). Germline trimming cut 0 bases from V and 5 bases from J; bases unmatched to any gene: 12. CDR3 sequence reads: CASSLARTGRSGTGELFF. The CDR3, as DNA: TGTGCCAGCAGCTTGGCCCGGACAGGGAGGTCAGGGACCGGGGAGCTGTTTTTT.

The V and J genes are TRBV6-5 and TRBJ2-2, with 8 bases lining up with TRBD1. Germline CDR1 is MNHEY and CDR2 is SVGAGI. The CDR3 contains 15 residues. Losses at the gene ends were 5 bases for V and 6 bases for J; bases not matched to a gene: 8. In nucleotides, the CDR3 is TGTGCCAGCAGTCGACAGGGGACGGTCCCCGGGGAGCTGTTTTTT. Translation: CASSRQGTVPGELFF.

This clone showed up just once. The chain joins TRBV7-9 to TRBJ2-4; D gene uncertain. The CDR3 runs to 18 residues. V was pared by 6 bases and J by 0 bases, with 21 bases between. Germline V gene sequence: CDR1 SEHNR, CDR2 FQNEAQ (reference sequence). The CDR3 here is CASSSIGPFDIAKNIQYF. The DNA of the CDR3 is TGTGCCAGCAGTTCAATTGGGCCATTTGACATAGCCAAAAACATTCAGTACTTC.

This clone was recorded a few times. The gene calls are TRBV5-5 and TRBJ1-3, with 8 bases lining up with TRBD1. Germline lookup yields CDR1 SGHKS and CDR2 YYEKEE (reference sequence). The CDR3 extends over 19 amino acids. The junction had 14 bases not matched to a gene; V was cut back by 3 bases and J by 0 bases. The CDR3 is CASSSTMADRVLSGNTIYF. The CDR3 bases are TGTGCCAGCAGCTCGACGATGGCGGACAGGGTCCTCTCTGGAAACACCATATATTTT. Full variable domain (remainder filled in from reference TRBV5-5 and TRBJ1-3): DAGVTQSPTHLIKTRGQQVTLRCSPISGHKSVSWYQQVLGQGPQFIFQYYEKEERGRGNFPDRFSARQFPNYSSELNVNALLLGDSALYLCASSSTMADRVLSGNTIYFGEGSWLTVV.

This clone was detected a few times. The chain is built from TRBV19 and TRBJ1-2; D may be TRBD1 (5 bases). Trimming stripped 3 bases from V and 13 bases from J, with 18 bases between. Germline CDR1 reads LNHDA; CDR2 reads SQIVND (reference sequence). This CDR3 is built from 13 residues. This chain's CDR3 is CASSISGDGAFTF. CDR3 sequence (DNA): TGTGCCAGTAGTATCTCGGGGGACGGGGCTTTCACCTTC.

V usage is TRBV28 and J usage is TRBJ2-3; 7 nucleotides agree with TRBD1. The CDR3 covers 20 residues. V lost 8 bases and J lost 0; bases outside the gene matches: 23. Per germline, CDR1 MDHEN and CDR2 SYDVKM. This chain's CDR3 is CASALLGGQHLSFSTDTQYF. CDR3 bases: TGTGCCAGCGCTCTCCTAGGGGGACAGCATCTCTCATTTAGCACAGATACGCAGTATTTT.

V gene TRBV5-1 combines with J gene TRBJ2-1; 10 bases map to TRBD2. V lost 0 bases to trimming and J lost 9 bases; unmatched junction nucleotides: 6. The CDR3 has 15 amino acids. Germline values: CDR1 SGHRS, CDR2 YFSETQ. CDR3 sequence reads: CASSLGSGGAFEQFF. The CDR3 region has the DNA TGCGCCAGCAGCTTGGGCAGCGGGGGGGCTTTTGAGCAGTTCTTC.

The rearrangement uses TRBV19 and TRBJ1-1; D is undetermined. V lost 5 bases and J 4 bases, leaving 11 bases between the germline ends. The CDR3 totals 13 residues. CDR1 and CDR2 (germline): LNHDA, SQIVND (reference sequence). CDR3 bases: TGTGCCAGTAGTGAAGGACGGGGCACTGAAGCTTTCTTT. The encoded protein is CASSEGRGTEAFF.

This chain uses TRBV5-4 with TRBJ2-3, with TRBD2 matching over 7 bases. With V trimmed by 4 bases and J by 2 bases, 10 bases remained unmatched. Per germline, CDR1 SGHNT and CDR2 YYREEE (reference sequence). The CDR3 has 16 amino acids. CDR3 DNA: TGTGCCAGCAGCGTAGGAACGGGGGGTCCCACAGATACGCAGTATTTT. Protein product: CASSVGTGGPTDTQYF. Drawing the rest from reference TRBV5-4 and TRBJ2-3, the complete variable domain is ETGVTQSPTHLIKTRGQQVTLRCSSQSGHNTVSWYQQALGQGPQFIFQYYREEENGRGNFPPRFSGLQFPNYSSELNVNALELDDSALYLCASSVGTGGPTDTQYFGPGTRLTVL.

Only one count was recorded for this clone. Here the CDR3 DNA reads TGTGCCAGCAGCTCGCAGGGGCCCGCCGGAAACACCATATATTTT. This codes for CASSSQGPAGNTIYF. This sequence joins TRBV11-3 and TRBJ1-3; tentatively, D is TRBD1 (6 bases). V was shortened by 4 bases and J by 4 bases, with 14 bases between the two germline ends. The CDR3 has 15 residues. In germline, CDR1 is SGHNT, CDR2 YENEEA.

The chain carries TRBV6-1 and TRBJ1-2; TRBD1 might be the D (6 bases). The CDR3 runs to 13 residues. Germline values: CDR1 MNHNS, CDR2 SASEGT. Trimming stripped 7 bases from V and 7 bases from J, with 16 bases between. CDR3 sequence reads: CASTVVGRGGYTF. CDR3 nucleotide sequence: TGTGCCAGCACCGTCGTGGGCAGGGGTGGCTACACCTTC.

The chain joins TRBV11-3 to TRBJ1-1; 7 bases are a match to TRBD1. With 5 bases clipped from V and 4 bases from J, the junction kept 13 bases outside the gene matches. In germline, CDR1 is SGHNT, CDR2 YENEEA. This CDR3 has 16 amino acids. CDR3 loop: CASSDRAGGLSTEAFF. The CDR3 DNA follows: TGTGCCAGCAGCGATAGGGCAGGGGGACTGAGCACTGAAGCTTTCTTT.